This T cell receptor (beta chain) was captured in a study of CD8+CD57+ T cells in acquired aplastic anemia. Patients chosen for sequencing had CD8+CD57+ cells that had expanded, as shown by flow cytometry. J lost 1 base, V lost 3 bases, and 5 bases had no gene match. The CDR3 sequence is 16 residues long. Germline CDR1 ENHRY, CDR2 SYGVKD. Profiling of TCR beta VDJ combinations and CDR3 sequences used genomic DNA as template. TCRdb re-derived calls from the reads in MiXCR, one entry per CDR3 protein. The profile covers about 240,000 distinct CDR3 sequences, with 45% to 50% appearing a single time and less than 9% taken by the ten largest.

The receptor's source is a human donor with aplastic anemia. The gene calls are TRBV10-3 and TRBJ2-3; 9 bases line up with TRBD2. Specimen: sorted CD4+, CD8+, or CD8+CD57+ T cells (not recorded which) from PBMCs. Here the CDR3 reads CAISDGTSIGTDTQYF. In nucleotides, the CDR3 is TGTGCCATCAGTGACGGGACTAGCATTGGCACAGATACGCAGTATTTT.